This T cell receptor (beta chain) emerged from a study of blood T cell repertoires in COVID-19. Study details: Sites in the United States, Italy and Spain provided acute and convalescent COVID-19 samples. PBMCs, B-cell-depleted T cells, or T cells provided the cDNA or gDNA that made up the material.

The data were produced by immunoSEQ multiplex PCR, yet TCRdb's version contains in-frame clones alone and is incomplete. The repertoire holds around 340,000 clones, 75% to 90% seen once, with about 7% in the top ten. This receptor was identified in a woman in her sixties or seventies with COVID-19, enrolled during active disease. The source material was peripheral blood.

Here the CDR3 DNA reads TGCAGTGCTAGTTTCCCAGGGCGCAATGAGCAGTTCTTC. Translation gives CSASFPGRNEQFF. The genes are TRBV20-1 and TRBJ2-1, with D maybe TRBD1 (5 bases). From germline, CDR1 is DFQATT and CDR2 SNEGSKA (reference sequence). The CDR3 spans 13 residues. The V end was cut by 3 bases, the J end by 6 bases, with 12 bases between.